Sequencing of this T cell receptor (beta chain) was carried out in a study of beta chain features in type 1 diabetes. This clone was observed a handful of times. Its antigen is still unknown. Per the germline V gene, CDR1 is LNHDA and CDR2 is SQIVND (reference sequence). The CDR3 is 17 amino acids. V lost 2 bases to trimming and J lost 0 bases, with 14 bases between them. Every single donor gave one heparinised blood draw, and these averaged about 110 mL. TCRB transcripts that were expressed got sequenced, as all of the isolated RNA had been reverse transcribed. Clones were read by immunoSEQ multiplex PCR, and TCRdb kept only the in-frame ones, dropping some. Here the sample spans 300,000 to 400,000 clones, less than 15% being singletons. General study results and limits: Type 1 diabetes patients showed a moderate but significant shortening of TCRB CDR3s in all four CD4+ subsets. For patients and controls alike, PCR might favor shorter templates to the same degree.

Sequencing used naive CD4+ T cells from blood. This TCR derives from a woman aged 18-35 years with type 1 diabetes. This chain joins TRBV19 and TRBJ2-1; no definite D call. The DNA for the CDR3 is TGTGCCAGTAGTATAATAAGTGTGGCTCTCTCCTACAATGAGCAGTTCTTC. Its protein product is CASSIISVALSYNEQFF. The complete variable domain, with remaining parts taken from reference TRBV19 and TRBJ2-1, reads DGGITQSPKYLFRKEGQNVTLSCEQNLNHDAMYWYRQDPGQGLRLIYYSQIVNDFQKGDIAEGYSVSREKKESFPLTVTSAQKNPTAFYLCASSIISVALSYNEQFFGPGTRLTVL.